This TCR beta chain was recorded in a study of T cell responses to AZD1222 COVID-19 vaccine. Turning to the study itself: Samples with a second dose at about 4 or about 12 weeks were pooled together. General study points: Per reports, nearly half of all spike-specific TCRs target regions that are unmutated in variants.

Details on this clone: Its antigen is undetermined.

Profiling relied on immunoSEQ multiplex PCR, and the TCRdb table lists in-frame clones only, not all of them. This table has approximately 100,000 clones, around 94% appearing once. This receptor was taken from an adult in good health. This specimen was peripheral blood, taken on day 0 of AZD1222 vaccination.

This chain's CDR3 is CASRAGDHYGYTF. The CDR3 region has the DNA TGTGCCAGCAGGGCAGGGGATCACTATGGCTACACCTTC. The gene calls are TRBV6-5 and TRBJ1-2, with D perhaps matching TRBD1 (6 bases). In germline, CDR1 is MNHEY, CDR2 SVGAGI. The CDR3 has 13 amino acids. V gave up 6 bases and J gave up 3 bases, with 11 bases separating them.